This TCR beta chain was documented in a study of T cells in Graves' hyperthyroidism and ophthalmopathy. Findings of the study overall: A 13 V-J signature model discriminated ophthalmopathy versus stable hyperthyroidism. Clonotypes that were expanded in thyroid above 0.001 mostly appeared in blood too.

Many counts were recorded for this clonotype. What it recognizes is unknown. What was amplified from RNA transcripts were TCR beta CDR3 regions. The HTBI primer set was used in a first-round RT-PCR of the TCR CDR3. TCRdb re-called the multiplex PCR reads through MiXCR, storing one row per CDR3 protein. The sample shows about 250,000 distinct CDR3 sequences, over 20% of them seen only once. The CDR3 sequence is 11 residues long. CDR1 is SGHTA, CDR2 FQGNSA, per germline. Trimming pared 4 bases from V and 5 bases from J, leaving 6 bases between. The study left out patients who had uncontrolled infection, other autoimmune disease, pregnancy or lactation. Diagnosing involved the use of clinical symptoms, serum thyroxine and TRAb, thyroid ultrasound and orbital computed tomography.

This sequence was found in a woman in her thirties or forties with Graves' ophthalmopathy. Sequenced material: blood. The V and J genes are TRBV7-2 and TRBJ2-7; unclear D gene. This CDR3 reads CASSYQNEQYF. The CDR3 DNA sequence: TGTGCCAGCAGCTACCAAAACGAGCAGTACTTC.